Listed below are T cell receptor beta chains from one sample, sequenced in a study of neoadjuvant nivolumab and ipilimumab in lung cancer. Libraries were prepared by immunoSEQ multiplex PCR; TCRdb keeps only in-frame clonotypes and omits some of them. The profile shows 24,000 or so clones, approximately 80% of them singletons. Source: peripheral blood, taken before neoadjuvant nivolumab, alone or with ipilimumab. The receptors shown here come from an adult with non-small cell lung cancer. The CDR3 runs from the conserved cysteine through the conserved F or W. Each record gives: clone size, J gene, D gene, V gene, CDR3 protein, CDR3 DNA. The D gene is left open where the match is weak. Rows may omit the clone size; those that give it use once, few, many or a size class.

>once|TRBJ2-7|TRBD2|TRBV10-3
CAISDKRGAYEQYF
TGTGCCATCAGTGATAAGCGGGGGGCCTACGAGCAGTACTTC
>NA|TRBJ1-1|TRBD1|TRBV18
CASSPRQGRTEAFF
TGTGCCAGCTCACCAAGACAGGGAAGGACTGAAGCTTTCTTT
>NA|TRBJ1-6|NA|TRBV5-4
CASSSGGQGSSSYNSPLHF
TGTGCCAGCAGCTCTGGAGGCCAGGGATCAAGCTCCTATAATTCACCCCTCCACTTT
>NA|TRBJ2-5|TRBD2|TRBV7-2
CASILAIQETQYF
TGTGCCAGCATACTAGCGATTCAAGAGACCCAGTACTTC
>NA|TRBJ1-6|NA|TRBV5-3
CARSIRPTAGSPLHF
TGTGCCAGAAGTATTCGACCGACGGCTGGGTCACCCCTCCACTTT
>NA|TRBJ1-5|NA|TRBV29-1
CSVGAAGTNQPQHF
TGCAGCGTTGGCGCGGCTGGGACTAATCAGCCCCAGCATTTT
>once|TRBJ2-3|TRBD1|TRBV4-3
CASSQESTGGADTQYF
TGCGCCAGCAGCCAAGAGTCGACAGGGGGAGCAGATACGCAGTATTTT
>NA|TRBJ2-3|TRBD2|TRBV6-6
CASSLLAGERNTQYF
TGTGCCAGCAGTCTTCTAGCGGGGGAGAGGAATACGCAGTATTTT
>NA|TRBJ2-1|NA|TRBV9
CASSVVDQAYNEQFF
TGTGCCAGCAGCGTAGTCGACCAAGCCTACAATGAGCAGTTCTTC
>NA|TRBJ2-2|TRBD2|TRBV19
CASNAWGGDTGELFF
TGTGCCAGTAACGCATGGGGGGGAGACACCGGGGAGCTGTTTTTT
>NA|TRBJ2-7|NA|TRBV5-6
CASSLPGTESEQYF
TGTGCCAGCAGCTTACCAGGGACCGAGAGCGAGCAGTACTTC
>NA|TRBJ1-1|NA|TRBV2
CASSEDVNTEAFF
TGTGCCAGCAGTGAGGACGTGAACACTGAAGCTTTCTTT
>few|TRBJ1-1|NA|TRBV5-6
CASSLEPTEAFF
TGTGCCAGCAGCTTGGAACCCACTGAAGCTTTCTTT
>NA|TRBJ2-2|TRBD2|TRBV27
CASSSQFRLAGGPIGELFF
TGTGCCAGCAGTTCTCAATTCCGACTAGCGGGGGGGCCCATCGGGGAGCTGTTTTTT